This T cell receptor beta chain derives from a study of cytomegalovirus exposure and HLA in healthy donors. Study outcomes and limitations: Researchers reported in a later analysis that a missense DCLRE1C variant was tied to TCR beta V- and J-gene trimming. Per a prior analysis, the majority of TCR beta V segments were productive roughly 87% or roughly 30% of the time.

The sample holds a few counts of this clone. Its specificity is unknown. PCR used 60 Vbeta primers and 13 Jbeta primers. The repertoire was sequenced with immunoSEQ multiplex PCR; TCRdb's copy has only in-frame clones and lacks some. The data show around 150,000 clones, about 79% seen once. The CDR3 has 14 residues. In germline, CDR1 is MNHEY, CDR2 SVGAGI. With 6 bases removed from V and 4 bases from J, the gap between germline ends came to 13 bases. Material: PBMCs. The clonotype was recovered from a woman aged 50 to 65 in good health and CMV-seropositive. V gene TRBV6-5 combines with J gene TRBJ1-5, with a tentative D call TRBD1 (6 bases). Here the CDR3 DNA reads TGTGCCAGCAGGGATGGCAGGGGAAATCAGCCCCAGCATTTT. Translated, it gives CASRDGRGNQPQHF.